A selection of T cell receptor beta chains follows, all from one sample in a study of liver allograft versus peripheral blood T cells. Each CDR3 protein is one row after TCRdb ran MiXCR on the reads. Of 9,500 to 13,000 distinct CDR3 sequences in the sample, about 25% were seen once. The receptors derive from a human patient who had a liver transplant. Some T cells may be graft donor cells. CDR3s include the opening cysteine and the closing phenylalanine or tryptophan. Each record gives: J gene, clone size, CDR3 length, V gene, D gene, CDR3 protein, CDR3 DNA. A D gene is named only where the DNA matches it firmly. Rows may omit the clone size; those that give it use once, few, many or a size class.

j_gene: TRBJ2-7
abundance: few
len: 14
v_gene: TRBV20-1
d_gene: TRBD2
CDR3aa: CSASVLAGNYEQYF
CDR3nt: TGCAGTGCTAGTGTCCTAGCGGGTAACTACGAGCAGTACTTC

j_gene: TRBJ1-1
abundance: NA
len: 14
v_gene: TRBV7-9
d_gene: NA
CDR3aa: CASSAPDMNTEAFF
CDR3nt: TGTGCCAGCAGCGCCCCAGACATGAACACTGAAGCTTTCTTT

j_gene: TRBJ2-1
abundance: NA
len: 16
v_gene: TRBV7-2
d_gene: TRBD2
CDR3aa: CASSLYTSGGYNEQFF
CDR3nt: TGTGCCAGCAGCTTATACACTAGCGGGGGCTACAATGAGCAGTTCTTC

j_gene: TRBJ2-2
abundance: few
len: 16
v_gene: TRBV28
d_gene: NA
CDR3aa: CASSDPRGRGTGELFF
CDR3nt: TGTGCCAGCAGTGACCCTAGGGGGCGGGGCACCGGGGAGCTGTTTTTT

j_gene: TRBJ1-5
abundance: few
len: 15
v_gene: TRBV7-2
d_gene: NA
CDR3aa: CASSLRVDSNQPQHF
CDR3nt: TGTGCCAGCAGCCTCAGGGTAGACAGCAATCAGCCCCAGCATTTT

j_gene: TRBJ2-7
abundance: NA
len: 14
v_gene: TRBV5-6
d_gene: NA
CDR3aa: CASSFLAGSYEQYF
CDR3nt: TGTGCCAGCAGCTTTCTTGCAGGATCCTACGAGCAGTACTTC

j_gene: TRBJ1-5
abundance: few
len: 14
v_gene: TRBV6-5
d_gene: NA
CDR3aa: CASRLGGGNQPQHF
CDR3nt: TGTGCCAGCAGGCTAGGGGGAGGCAATCAGCCCCAGCATTTT

j_gene: TRBJ1-1
abundance: NA
len: 14
v_gene: TRBV7-9
d_gene: NA
CDR3aa: CASSLGSGSTEAFF
CDR3nt: TGTGCCAGCAGCTTAGGAAGCGGGAGCACTGAAGCTTTCTTT

j_gene: TRBJ1-1
abundance: NA
len: 13
v_gene: TRBV7-3
d_gene: NA
CDR3aa: CASSLTIGTEAFF
CDR3nt: TGTGCCAGCAGCTTAACGATAGGAACTGAAGCTTTCTTT

j_gene: TRBJ2-3
abundance: NA
len: 14
v_gene: TRBV7-9
d_gene: TRBD2
CDR3aa: CAGILAGVTDTQYF
CDR3nt: TGTGCCGGGATACTGGCGGGGGTTACAGATACGCAGTATTTT

j_gene: TRBJ1-2
abundance: NA
len: 12
v_gene: TRBV7-9
d_gene: TRBD1
CDR3aa: CASSAWDRSYTF
CDR3nt: TGTGCCAGCAGCGCCTGGGACAGGAGCTACACCTTC

j_gene: TRBJ1-6
abundance: NA
len: 14
v_gene: TRBV9
d_gene: NA
CDR3aa: CASAVDRTNSPLHF
CDR3nt: TGTGCCAGCGCAGTCGACCGCACAAATTCACCCCTCCACTTT

j_gene: TRBJ1-5
abundance: NA
len: 16
v_gene: TRBV6-2/TRBV6-3
d_gene: NA
CDR3aa: CASSYSTHQSYQPQHF
CDR3nt: TGTGCCAGCAGTTACTCGACCCACCAGTCGTATCAGCCCCAGCATTTT

j_gene: TRBJ2-1
abundance: few
len: 14
v_gene: TRBV20-1
d_gene: NA
CDR3aa: CSASRGRGMNEQFF
CDR3nt: TGCAGTGCTAGTCGCGGCAGGGGCATGAATGAGCAGTTCTTC

j_gene: TRBJ1-1
abundance: few
len: 15
v_gene: TRBV7-9
d_gene: TRBD1
CDR3aa: CASSFGTGEDTEAFF
CDR3nt: TGTGCCAGCAGCTTCGGGACAGGGGAGGACACTGAAGCTTTCTTT

j_gene: TRBJ2-2
abundance: medium-sized
len: 14
v_gene: TRBV28
d_gene: NA
CDR3aa: CASSLRVNTGELFF
CDR3nt: TGTGCCAGCAGTTTACGGGTTAACACCGGGGAGCTGTTTTTT